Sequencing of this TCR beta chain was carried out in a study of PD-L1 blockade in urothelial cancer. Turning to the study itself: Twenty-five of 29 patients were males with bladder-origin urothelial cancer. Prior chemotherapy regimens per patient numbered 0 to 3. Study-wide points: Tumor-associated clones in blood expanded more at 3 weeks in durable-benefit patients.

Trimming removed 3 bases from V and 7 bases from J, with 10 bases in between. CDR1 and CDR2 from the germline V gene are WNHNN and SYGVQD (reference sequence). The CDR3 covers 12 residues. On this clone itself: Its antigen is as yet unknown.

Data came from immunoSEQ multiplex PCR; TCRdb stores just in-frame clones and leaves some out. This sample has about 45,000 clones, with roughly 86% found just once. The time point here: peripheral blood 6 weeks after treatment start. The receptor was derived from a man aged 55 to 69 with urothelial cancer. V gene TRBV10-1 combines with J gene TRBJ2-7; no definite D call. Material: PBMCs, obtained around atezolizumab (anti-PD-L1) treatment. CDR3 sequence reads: CASSELDFEQYF. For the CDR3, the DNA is TGCGCCAGCAGTGAACTTGATTTTGAGCAGTACTTC.